The 14 T cell receptor beta chains presented below share a single source sample, sequenced in a study of CD8+ T cells in alopecia areata. Treatment specified: oral pan-JAK inhibitor, 5-10 mg twice daily. Extracted from the samples, RNA was reverse transcribed into cDNA to serve as the sequencing template. Only in-frame clones appear in the TCRdb table, and some are missing; sequencing was by immunoSEQ multiplex PCR. The sample carries 210,000 or so clones, approximately 70% recorded once. Sequencing used CD4+ T cells sorted from blood, obtained around week 46, from a patient treated with tofacitinib. The receptors shown here come from a human donor with alopecia areata.

The rearrangement joins TRBV9 to TRBJ2-2; perhaps TRBD2 as D (6 bases). Germline CDR1 reads SGDLS; CDR2 reads YYNGEE. CDR3 length: 15 residues. Trimming pared 0 bases from V and 4 bases from J, leaving 10 bases between. The CDR3 DNA reads as TGTGCCAGCAGCGTAGACGTCGGGGGCACCGGGGAGCTGTTTTTT. As protein: CASSVDVGGTGELFF.

V usage is TRBV19 and J usage is TRBJ1-2, with D perhaps matching TRBD1 (5 bases). This CDR3 is built from 11 residues. Trimming pared 8 bases from V and 10 bases from J, leaving 14 bases between. The germline gives CDR1 LNHDA, CDR2 SQIVND (reference sequence). The CDR3 spells CASGRQGDYTF. The CDR3, as DNA: TGTGCCAGTGGTCGGCAGGGTGACTACACCTTC.

The V gene is TRBV9, the J gene TRBJ2-5; 12 bases map to TRBD2. Germline V lookup: CDR1 SGDLS, CDR2 YYNGEE. This CDR3 contains 17 residues. The trim removed 4 bases at V and 10 bases at J, leaving 17 bases unmatched. The CDR3 DNA sequence: TGTGCCAGCAGCCCCGGTCCAGCTAGCGGGGGGGCTCCGATCCAGTACTTC. Its protein product is CASSPGPASGGAPIQYF.

With respect to this clone: The sample contains more than one DNA sequence encoding this CDR3. The chain has TRBV5-1 and TRBJ1-2, with D unresolved. Germline values: CDR1 SGHRS, CDR2 YFSETQ. The CDR3 consists of 12 residues. Deletions cut 4 bases from V and 2 bases from J, with 6 bases between. CDR3 in amino acids: CASSDSNYGYTF. CDR3 sequence (DNA): TGCGCCAGCAGCGATTCGAACTATGGCTACACCTTC.

This rearrangement joins TRBV27 to TRBJ1-2, with no clear D. CDR3 length: 14 amino acids. Trimming took off 0 bases at V and 5 bases at J, with 10 bases between the two ends. The germline V gene has CDR1 MNHEY and CDR2 SMNVEV (reference sequence). The CDR3 DNA is TGTGCCAGCAGTTTATCGAGACACGCATATGGCTACACCTTC. Translated, it gives CASSLSRHAYGYTF.

A few counts support this clone. The sample contains more than one DNA sequence encoding this CDR3. This rearrangement joins TRBV27 to TRBJ2-3; TRBD1 aligns across 8 bases. The CDR3 runs to 14 residues. The J segment lost 1 base and the V segment lost 4 bases, leaving 1 base of the junction unmatched. CDR1 and CDR2 from the germline V gene are MNHEY and SMNVEV (reference sequence). The CDR3 DNA is TGTGCCAGCAGTTCGACAGGGGGCACAGATACGCAGTATTTT. This gives the protein CASSSTGGTDTQYF.

V is TRBV4-3 and J is TRBJ2-5; TRBD2 aligns across 9 bases. Germline V gene lookup returns CDR1 LGHNA and CDR2 YSLEER. V trimming: 4 bases; J trimming: 3 bases; junction bases outside the gene matches: 12. The CDR3 length is 17 residues. CDR3 loop: CASSRERGVSGEETQYF. CDR3 coding DNA: TGCGCCAGCAGCCGGGAGCGGGGGGTCTCGGGGGAAGAGACCCAGTACTTC.

J is TRBJ2-1 and V is TRBV7-6; D remains unclear. The CDR3 spans 13 residues. Between the trimmed V and J ends, which lost 5 bases and 15 bases, there was a span of 20 bases. CDR1 and CDR2 (germline): SGHVS, FNYEAQ. The CDR3 loop is CASSPVSHRPRFF. As DNA, the CDR3 is TGTGCCAGCAGCCCAGTATCTCACCGTCCTCGGTTCTTC.

The V and J genes are TRBV7-3 and TRBJ1-1, with 7 bases matching TRBD1. The V segment lost 8 bases and the J segment 7 bases; nucleotides outside the gene matches: 10. The CDR3 sequence is 13 residues long. Germline CDR1 is SGHTA and CDR2 is FQGTGA. The CDR3 protein is CASGRDRVGEAFF. The CDR3 DNA follows: TGTGCCAGCGGAAGAGACAGGGTGGGTGAAGCTTTCTTT.

The chain links TRBV11-2 to TRBJ1-2; no definite D call. The CDR3 runs 13 residues. With 5 bases removed from V and 4 bases from J, the gap between germline ends came to 11 bases. Per germline, CDR1 SGHAT and CDR2 FQNNGV. Here the CDR3 reads CASSRTPRYGYTF. In nucleotides, the CDR3 is TGTGCCAGCAGCCGGACGCCCCGCTATGGCTACACCTTC.

V usage is TRBV23-1 and J usage is TRBJ2-3; unclear D gene. TRBV23-1 is designated an ORF whose function remains uncertain. The V and J ends lost 4 bases and 6 bases respectively, with 11 bases between them. The CDR3 is 13 residues long. The CDR3 DNA reads TGCGCCAGCAGTCTTAAGGGATTTGATACGCAGTATTTT. This sequence encodes CASSLKGFDTQYF.

This rearrangement joins TRBV5-1 to TRBJ2-1, with TRBD1 matching over 12 bases. This CDR3 has 15 residues. Germline V gene data show CDR1 as SGHRS and CDR2 as YFSETQ. Losses at the gene ends were 3 bases for V and 8 bases for J; bases not matched to a gene: 6. The CDR3 spells CASSSGTGGTDEQFF. The CDR3 nucleotides are TGCGCCAGCAGCTCCGGGACAGGGGGCACGGATGAGCAGTTCTTC. The complete variable domain, with remaining parts taken from reference TRBV5-1 and TRBJ2-1, reads KAGVTQTPRYLIKTRGQQVTLSCSPISGHRSVSWYQQTPGQGLQFLFEYFSETQRNKGNFPGRFSGRQFSNSRSEMNVSTLELGDSALYLCASSSGTGGTDEQFFGPGTRLTVL.

This chain links TRBV7-9 with TRBJ2-1; D is unclear. V was pared by 4 bases and J by 9 bases, with 10 bases between. This CDR3 region has 12 residues. Looked up from germline, CDR1 is SEHNR and CDR2 is FQNEAQ (reference sequence). For the CDR3, the DNA is TGTGCCAGCAGCTCATCGTTAAGTGAGCAGTTCTTC. Translated, it gives CASSSSLSEQFF.

The chain links TRBV6-1 to TRBJ2-3, with 7 bases lining up with TRBD2. CDR1 is MNHNS and CDR2 is SASEGT in the germline V gene. This CDR3 contains 15 residues. V lost 6 bases to trimming and J lost 4 bases; unmatched junction nucleotides: 10. The CDR3 is CASSPMGGSADTQYF. CDR3 nucleotides: TGTGCCAGCAGCCCAATGGGGGGGTCGGCAGATACGCAGTATTTT.